This T cell receptor (beta chain) emerged from a study of blood T cells in healthy people across ages. A second about 6 to 12 cycle PCR used barcoded and J-beta primers. Each TCR beta cDNA got a 12-nucleotide random molecular identifier. Any given sample supplied a minimum of 3 million CDR3-containing paired-end reads. TCRdb re-called the 5' RACE reads through MiXCR, storing one row per CDR3 protein. This sample has 1.5 million to 2 million distinct CDR3 sequences, with roughly 28% found just once. This clonotype occurred a few times. Its antigen is as yet unknown. Study observations and caveats: Expanded clonotype shifts may have been confounded, as the donors had an unknown CMV status. Per million T cells, TCR beta diversity dropped about linearly as age rose.

The receptor was isolated from a woman in her twenties or thirties in good health. The sequencing input was blood.

This chain's CDR3 is CASREVGRYEQYF. CDR3 coding DNA: TGTGCCAGCAGAGAAGTCGGGCGGTACGAGCAGTACTTC. The chain combines TRBV6-2 or TRBV6-3 with TRBJ2-7, with unresolved D. This CDR3 has 13 residues. Per germline, CDR1 MNHEY and CDR2 SVGEGT. V lost 6 bases to trimming and J lost 4 bases, with 13 bases between them.